Presented here are 18 T cell receptor beta chains from one specimen sequenced in a study of T cell changes during pregnancy in multiple sclerosis. Using immunoSEQ multiplex PCR, the repertoire was profiled, and TCRdb retains in-frame clones only, with some absent. The sample contains tens of thousands of clones, more than 85% of which appear only once. The specimen comprised CD4+ T cells from peripheral blood mononuclear cells, sampled in the second trimester of pregnancy. These receptors originate from a female donor with multiple sclerosis, enrolled in a pregnancy study.

V and J are TRBV7-8 and TRBJ1-5, with D possibly TRBD1 on 5 matching bases. The V gene lost 0 bases and the J gene lost 9 bases, with 12 bases spanning the gap. Germline CDR1 reads SGHVS; CDR2 reads FQNEAQ. The CDR3 has 14 amino acids. The CDR3 bases are TGTGCCAGCAGCTTAGCGCGGGACGAGGGGCCCCAGCATTTT. Translating it yields CASSLARDEGPQHF.

In this sample, this clone turned up a few times. V and J are TRBV7-9 and TRBJ2-3; 8 bases match TRBD1. Germline assignment: CDR1 SEHNR and CDR2 FQNEAQ (reference sequence). The V and J ends lost 1 base and 4 bases, in that order; junction bases with no gene match: 10. The CDR3 is 17 residues long. The CDR3 loop is CASSLELVQGAADTQYF. The CDR3 DNA reads as TGTGCCAGCAGCTTAGAGTTGGTGCAGGGGGCGGCAGATACGCAGTATTTT.

The V call is TRBV9, the J call TRBJ2-3; D not resolved. Trimming cost V 3 bases and J 0 bases, with 11 bases left between them. Germline V gene data show CDR1 as SGDLS and CDR2 as YYNGEE. There are 15 residues in the CDR3. DNA of the CDR3: TGTGCCAGCAGCGCCCTGGCATCTAGCACAGATACGCAGTATTTT. Protein product: CASSALASSTDTQYF.

The chain couples TRBV5-5 to TRBJ1-2, with 7 bases that match TRBD1. The germline gives CDR1 SGHKS, CDR2 YYEKEE (reference sequence). J was trimmed by 7 bases and V by 1 base; bases with no gene match: 10. The CDR3 runs to 15 residues. DNA for the CDR3: TGTGCCAGCAGCTTGACCCAGACAGGGATGCGTGGCTACACCTTC. This sequence encodes CASSLTQTGMRGYTF.

Only one count was recorded for this clone. The chain links TRBV11-3 to TRBJ1-3, with D unclear. V lost 1 base and J 0 bases, leaving 7 bases between the germline ends. Germline CDR1 is SGHNT and CDR2 is YENEEA. The CDR3 is made up of 15 amino acids. In nucleotides, the CDR3 is TGTGCCAGCAGCTTAGGAGCGAGCTCTGGAAACACCATATATTTT. It yields the protein CASSLGASSGNTIYF.

This rearrangement joins TRBV11-2 to TRBJ2-6; no clear D. There are 13 residues in the CDR3. V dropped 1 base and J dropped 6 bases, with 4 bases sitting between them. Germline values: CDR1 SGHAT, CDR2 FQNNGV. CDR3 loop: CASSLAQANVLTF. The DNA of the CDR3 is TGTGCCAGCAGCTTAGCACAGGCCAACGTCCTGACTTTC.

CDR3 amino acids: CASRFNDRGEETEAFF. In DNA form, the CDR3 reads TGCGCCAGCAGATTTAATGACAGGGGGGAAGAGACTGAAGCTTTCTTT. The chain uses TRBV5-1 and TRBJ1-1; TRBD1 matches at 9 bases. J was trimmed by 5 bases and V by 5 bases; bases with no gene match: 13. CDR1 and CDR2 (germline): SGHRS, YFSETQ. The length of the CDR3 is 16 residues. Filled out from reference TRBV5-1 and TRBJ1-1, the complete variable domain reads KAGVTQTPRYLIKTRGQQVTLSCSPISGHRSVSWYQQTPGQGLQFLFEYFSETQRNKGNFPGRFSGRQFSNSRSEMNVSTLELGDSALYLCASRFNDRGEETEAFFGQGTRLTVV.

This chain uses TRBV2 with TRBJ1-2; 7 bases align to TRBD1. V shed 1 base and J 3 bases; nucleotides not matched to a gene: 5. Germline loops: CDR1 SNHLY, CDR2 FYNNEI. The CDR3 spans 15 residues. CDR3 residues: CASSEVNRGDYGYTF. The CDR3 DNA follows: TGTGCCAGCAGTGAAGTTAACAGGGGAGACTATGGCTACACCTTC.

This rearrangement joins TRBV6-5 to TRBJ2-7, with TRBD1 matching over 9 bases. The germline CDR1 and CDR2 sequences are MNHEY and SVGAGI. CDR3 size: 14 residues. Trimming took 7 bases from V and 3 from J; bases not matched to a gene: 7. The chain's CDR3 is CASNRGQGLYEQYF. As DNA, the CDR3 is TGTGCCAGCAATAGGGGACAGGGTCTCTACGAGCAGTACTTC.

Turning to this clone: Other nucleotide sequences from this sample produce the same CDR3. The chain employs TRBV7-2 and TRBJ1-1; no reliable D call. The CDR3 loop spans 13 amino acids. Trimming took off 2 bases at V and 2 bases at J, with 6 bases between the two ends. In germline, CDR1 is SGHTA, CDR2 FQGNSA. The CDR3 is CASSLSVNTEAFF. The CDR3 nucleotides are TGTGCCAGCAGCTTATCGGTTAACACTGAAGCTTTCTTT. Full variable domain (missing parts from reference TRBV7-2 and TRBJ1-1): GAGVSQSPSNKVTEKGKDVELRCDPISGHTALYWYRQSLGQGLEFLIYFQGNSAPDKSGLPSDRFSAERTGGSVSTLTIQRTQQEDSAVYLCASSLSVNTEAFFGQGTRLTVV.

The chain is built from TRBV9 and TRBJ2-3, with 9 bases that match TRBD1. This CDR3 comprises 15 residues. From germline, CDR1 is SGDLS and CDR2 YYNGEE. Losses at the gene ends were 4 bases for V and 3 bases for J; bases not matched to a gene: 6. The CDR3 protein is CASSYRTGETDTQYF. The CDR3 DNA follows: TGTGCCAGCAGCTATCGGACAGGGGAGACAGATACGCAGTATTTT.

The rearrangement uses TRBV6-5 and TRBJ1-6, with unresolved D. Germline CDR1 MNHEY, CDR2 SVGAGI. Trimming shortened V by 6 bases and J by 9 bases, and 9 bases separated the two germline ends. This CDR3 has 12 amino acids. The CDR3 sequence: CASSFRLSPLHF. The CDR3, as DNA: TGTGCCAGCAGCTTCCGTCTTTCACCCCTCCACTTT.

This chain uses TRBV6-5 with TRBJ1-2; 10 bases match TRBD1. This CDR3 region has 14 residues. The ends lost 0 bases at V and 7 bases at J; junction bases unmatched: 2. Germline V CDR1 and CDR2: MNHEY, SVGAGI. The CDR3 sequence is CASSYSDRGVGYTF. CDR3 nucleotide sequence: TGTGCCAGCAGTTACTCGGACAGGGGGGTTGGCTACACCTTC.

The chain links TRBV5-1 to TRBJ2-2; 7 nucleotides match TRBD1. Germline loops: CDR1 SGHRS, CDR2 YFSETQ. CDR3 length equals 17 residues. V shed 0 bases, J shed 6 bases, and the junction held 11 bases outside the gene matches. The CDR3 loop reads CASSLVSGTVIAGELFF. The CDR3 region has the DNA TGCGCCAGCAGCTTGGTATCCGGGACAGTTATAGCCGGGGAGCTGTTTTTT.

The rearrangement links TRBV7-8 to TRBJ1-5, with 10 bases that match TRBD1. The trim removed 1 base at V and 7 bases at J, leaving 4 bases unmatched. This CDR3 is built from 15 residues. Looked up from germline, CDR1 is SGHVS and CDR2 is FQNEAQ. CDR3 DNA: TGTGCCAGCAGCTTAGACGGGACAGGGGACCAGCCCCAGCATTTT. Its translation: CASSLDGTGDQPQHF. Supplemented by reference TRBV7-8 and TRBJ1-5, the full variable domain reads GAGVSQSPRYKVAKRGQDVALRCDPISGHVSLFWYQQALGQGPEFLTYFQNEAQLDKSGLPSDRFFAERPEGSVSTLKIQRTQQEDSAVYLCASSLDGTGDQPQHFGDGTRLSIL.

CDR3 amino acids: CAISERGQTYEQYF. CDR3 in DNA: TGTGCCATCAGTGAGCGTGGACAGACCTACGAGCAGTACTTC. The V call is TRBV10-3, the J call TRBJ2-7; possible D gene TRBD1, 6 bases. The length of the CDR3 is 14 residues. V was shortened by 2 bases and J by 2 bases, with 10 bases between the two germline ends. CDR1 ENHRY and CDR2 SYGVKD come from the germline V gene.

This chain links TRBV2 with TRBJ1-1; maybe TRBD1 (6 bases). CDR3 length: 18 amino acids. Germline CDR1 reads SNHLY; CDR2 reads FYNNEI. Trimming stripped 4 bases from V and 0 bases from J, with 21 bases between. This chain's CDR3 is CASSVSSTGFFMNTEAFF. The CDR3 nucleotides are TGTGCCAGCAGTGTAAGTTCGACAGGATTTTTCATGAACACTGAAGCTTTCTTT.

This clone was picked up a small number of times. V gene TRBV9 combines with J gene TRBJ2-3; TRBD1 matches 8 bases. V trimming: 4 bases; J trimming: 7 bases; junction bases outside the gene matches: 8. From germline, CDR1 is SGDLS and CDR2 YYNGEE. CDR3 length: 14 residues. CDR3 protein: CASSLTGARNTQYF. The CDR3 DNA reads as TGTGCCAGCAGCTTGACAGGGGCAAGGAATACGCAGTATTTT.